This section outlines one T cell receptor beta chain sequence together with its context. Its antigen is unknown. These data belong to a study of T cells expressing NK-cell markers. Study details: Source material for TCR beta repertoires consisted of sorted CD3+CD56+NKG2C+, CD3+CD56+NKG2C- and CD3+CD56-NKG2C+ T cells. Findings and limits, study-wide: Top CD8+ clonotypes included the dominant CD3+CD56+NKG2C+ clonotypes in several donors.

In germline, CDR1 is LGHDT, CDR2 YNNKEL (reference sequence). CDR3 length: 13 amino acids. TCR beta cDNA was generated via 5'RACE template switching incorporating UMIs. Each CDR3 protein gets one entry in TCRdb, which reprocessed the 5' RACE reads and gives no DNA. The repertoire table contains 450,000 to 600,000 distinct CDR3 sequences. Sequencing used blood T cells: a sorted CD56 or NKG2C T cell subset, CD4+ or CD8+ T cells, or bulk PBMC T cells (not recorded which). The rearrangement joins TRBV3-1 to TRBJ2-1. The clonotype originates from a man between 18 and 35 years old in good health. CDR3 loop: CASSRGAFNEQFF.